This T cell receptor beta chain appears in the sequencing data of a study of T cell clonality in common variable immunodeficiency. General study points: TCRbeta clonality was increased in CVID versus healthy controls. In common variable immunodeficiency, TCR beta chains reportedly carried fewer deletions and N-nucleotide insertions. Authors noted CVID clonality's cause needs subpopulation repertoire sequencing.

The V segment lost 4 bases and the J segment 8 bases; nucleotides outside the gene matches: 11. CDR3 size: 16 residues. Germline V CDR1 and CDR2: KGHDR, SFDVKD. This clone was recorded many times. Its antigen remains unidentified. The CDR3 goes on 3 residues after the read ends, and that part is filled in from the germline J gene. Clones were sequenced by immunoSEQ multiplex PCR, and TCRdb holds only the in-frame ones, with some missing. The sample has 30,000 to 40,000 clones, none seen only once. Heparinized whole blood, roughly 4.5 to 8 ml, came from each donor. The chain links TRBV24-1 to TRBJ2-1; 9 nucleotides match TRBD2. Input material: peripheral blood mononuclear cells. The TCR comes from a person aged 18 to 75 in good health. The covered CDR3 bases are TGTGCCACCAGTGACCCCGGTCGTAGCGGGAGCGATGAG. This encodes CATSDPGRSGSDE. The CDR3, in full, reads CATSDPGRSGSDEQFF.